The 14 T cell receptor beta chains in this list originate from one sample, sequenced in a study of Ad26.COV2.S vaccination and SARS-CoV-2 variants. Assay: immunoSEQ multiplex PCR; the TCRdb copy retains only in-frame clones and omits some. The sample lists a few hundred thousand clones; 80% to 95% were seen once. Treatment noted: some 20 received Ad26.COV2.S at low or high dose, single or two shots; about 5 received placebo; per-sample allocation not given. Sampling was done on day 63 after the first vaccine or placebo injection. Material: peripheral blood, obtained in a trial of Ad26.COV2.S vaccine versus placebo. All receptors derive from a person between 18 and 65 years old who received the Ad26.COV2.S COVID-19 vaccine or a placebo.

DNA of the CDR3: TGCAGCGTTGAGAAATACCCGGATGCCTTTGAAGCTTTCTTT. As protein: CSVEKYPDAFEAFF. The V call is TRBV29-1, the J call TRBJ1-1; D ambiguous. Germline values: CDR1 SQVTM, CDR2 ANQGSEA. The CDR3 has 14 amino acids. The V gene lost 3 bases and the J gene lost 7 bases, with 18 bases spanning the gap. Combining the CDR3 with reference TRBV29-1 and TRBJ1-1 gives the whole variable domain SAVISQKPSRDICQRGTSLTIQCQVDSQVTMMFWYRQQPGQSLTLIATANQGSEATYESGFVIDKFPISRPNLTFSTLTVSNMSPEDSSIYLCSVEKYPDAFEAFFGQGTRLTVV.

This clone was detected ten times or more. This rearrangement joins TRBV19 to TRBJ2-5, with D perhaps TRBD2 (6 bases). Germline-derived CDR1 and CDR2 are LNHDA and SQIVND (reference sequence). The CDR3 is 14 amino acids. The V end lost 3 bases, the J end lost 2 bases, and 10 bases lay between the germline ends. The CDR3 loop is CASSMRGLQETQYF. The CDR3 nucleotides read TGTGCCAGTAGTATGCGGGGACTTCAAGAGACCCAGTACTTC.

The V and J genes are TRBV10-3 and TRBJ2-1, with a weak D call TRBD2 (5 bases). V was clipped by 4 bases and J by 2 bases, with 9 bases between them. The length of the CDR3 is 14 residues. The germline V gene has CDR1 ENHRY and CDR2 SYGVKD. The CDR3, as DNA: TGTGCCATCAGTGGGGAGAGGGCCTACAATGAGCAGTTCTTC. This translates into CAISGERAYNEQFF.

The V and J genes are TRBV28 and TRBJ2-1, with TRBD2 matching 13 bases. This CDR3 contains 20 residues. V shed 6 bases, J shed 0 bases, and the junction held 14 bases outside the gene matches. Germline values: CDR1 MDHEN, CDR2 SYDVKM. CDR3: CASSHGWATSGGISYNEQFF. CDR3 DNA: TGTGCCAGCAGCCATGGTTGGGCGACTAGCGGGGGGATCTCCTACAATGAGCAGTTCTTC.

The chain combines TRBV6-6 with TRBJ2-5; D unresolved. Germline CDR1 is MNHNY and CDR2 is SVGAGI (reference sequence). V dropped 7 bases and J dropped 2 bases, with 14 bases sitting between them. The CDR3 totals 14 residues. CDR3 in DNA: TGTGCCAGCACCCCCCGCGGAGCTCAAGAGACCCAGTACTTC. Its translation is CASTPRGAQETQYF.

The CDR3: CASRQPGDQPQHF. The CDR3 coding sequence is TGTGCCAGCAGACAACCGGGGGATCAGCCCCAGCATTTT. J is TRBJ1-5 and V is TRBV6-6, with D possibly matching TRBD1 (5 bases). The V gene lost 6 bases and the J gene lost 5 bases, with 11 bases spanning the gap. The germline V gene has CDR1 MNHNY and CDR2 SVGAGI (reference sequence). This CDR3 contains 13 residues.

V usage is TRBV28 and J usage is TRBJ1-2; D gene ambiguous. The CDR3 contains 13 residues. CDR1 and CDR2 from the germline V gene are MDHEN and SYDVKM. Trimming left V 10 bases short and J 1 base short, with 13 bases between. The CDR3 DNA follows: TGTGCCATCACACCACAACTTAACTATGGCTACACCTTC. It codes for CAITPQLNYGYTF.

V usage is TRBV7-9 and J usage is TRBJ2-1; 9 bases fit TRBD2. This CDR3 spans 14 amino acids. V lost 0 bases to trimming and J lost 10 bases; unmatched junction nucleotides: 4. Germline values: CDR1 SEHNR, CDR2 FQNEAQ (reference sequence). The CDR3 DNA reads as TGTGCCAGCAGCTTAGCCGAAAGCGGGGGGGAGCAGTTCTTC. It specifies CASSLAESGGEQFF.

The chain recombines TRBV2 with TRBJ1-5; D gene ambiguous. The CDR3 extends over 13 amino acids. V lost 6 bases and J 5 bases, leaving 11 bases between the germline ends. Germline V gene lookup returns CDR1 SNHLY and CDR2 FYNNEI. CDR3 sequence reads: CASRLERDQPQHF. The CDR3 DNA reads as TGTGCCAGCAGGCTCGAGAGGGATCAGCCCCAGCATTTT.

The V call is TRBV19, the J call TRBJ2-1, with a weak D call TRBD1 (5 bases). Germline values: CDR1 LNHDA, CDR2 SQIVND (reference sequence). The length of the CDR3 is 13 residues. Trimming stripped 3 bases from V and 9 bases from J, with 12 bases between. The CDR3 DNA reads as TGTGCCAGTAGTATGAGGACAATTAGTGAGCAGTTCTTC. It is translated as CASSMRTISEQFF.

The chain couples TRBV4-3 to TRBJ1-2; D is undetermined. Germline assignment: CDR1 LGHNA and CDR2 YSLEER. The CDR3 runs to 15 residues. Trimming shortened V by 1 base and J by 6 bases, and 15 bases separated the two germline ends. This chain's CDR3 is CASSQAIGSPHGYTF. The CDR3 bases are TGCGCCAGCAGCCAAGCAATCGGAAGTCCGCATGGCTACACCTTC.

This chain uses TRBV7-9 with TRBJ1-1; no definite D call. Germline-derived CDR1 and CDR2 are SEHNR and FQNEAQ (reference sequence). The CDR3 spans 12 residues. The germline V and J ends were trimmed by 5 bases and 2 bases, with 6 bases remaining between them. The CDR3 here is CASSLTNTEAFF. The DNA of the CDR3 is TGTGCCAGCAGCCTTACTAACACTGAAGCTTTCTTT.

The rearrangement links TRBV11-2 to TRBJ2-7; D not resolved. CDR1 and CDR2 (germline): SGHAT, FQNNGV. Trimming took off 2 bases at V and 3 bases at J, with 5 bases between the two ends. The CDR3 is made up of 12 amino acids. The CDR3 DNA sequence: TGTGCCAGCAGCTTACTGTTCTACGAGCAGTACTTC. Protein product: CASSLLFYEQYF.

V is TRBV28 and J is TRBJ1-3; D is uncertain. The CDR3 has 16 amino acids. Germline values: CDR1 MDHEN, CDR2 SYDVKM. Trimming shortened V by 4 bases and J by 0 bases, and 13 bases separated the two germline ends. The CDR3, as DNA: TGTGCCAGCAGTTGGCCGGGTCCAAGCTCTGGAAACACCATATATTTT. As protein: CASSWPGPSSGNTIYF.